This T cell receptor beta chain appears in the sequencing data of a study of shared clonotypes between healthy human individuals. Data came from immunoSEQ multiplex PCR; TCRdb stores just in-frame clones and leaves some out. The sample holds 2.3 million or so clones, approximately 93% seen once. General study results and limits: When naive CD4 clonotypes were compared across several donors, around 5% were shared. Sequencing depth was a factor that was expected to affect clonotype sharing among donors.

Germline V gives CDR1 SGHDN, CDR2 FVKESK. The ends were cut back, 0 bases at V and 4 bases at J, with 15 bases in the middle. The CDR3 contains 16 residues. Worth noting for this clone: Its antigen is undetermined.

The sequenced material came from naive CD4+ T cells from PBMCs. The subset here: CD45RA+ positively selected. The V call is TRBV14, the J call TRBJ1-2; no clear D. The sequence derives from a young man in good health. Some clones in this sample may be carry-over from other donors' samples. The CDR3 region is CASSQEAPVMGYGYTF. CDR3 bases: TGTGCCAGCAGCCAAGAGGCCCCGGTTATGGGCTATGGCTACACCTTC.